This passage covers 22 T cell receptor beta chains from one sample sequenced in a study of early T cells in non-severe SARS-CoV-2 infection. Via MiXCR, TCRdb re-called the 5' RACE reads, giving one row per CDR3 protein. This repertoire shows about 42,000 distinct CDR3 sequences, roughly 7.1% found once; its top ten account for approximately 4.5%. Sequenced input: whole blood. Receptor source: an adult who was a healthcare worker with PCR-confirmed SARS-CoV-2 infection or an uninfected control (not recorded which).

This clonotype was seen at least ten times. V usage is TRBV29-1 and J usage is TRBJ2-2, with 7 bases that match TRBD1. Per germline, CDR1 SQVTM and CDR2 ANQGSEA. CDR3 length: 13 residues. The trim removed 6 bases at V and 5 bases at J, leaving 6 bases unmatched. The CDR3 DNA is TGCAGCGTCAATACAGGGGCGACCGGGGAGCTGTTTTTT. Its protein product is CSVNTGATGELFF.

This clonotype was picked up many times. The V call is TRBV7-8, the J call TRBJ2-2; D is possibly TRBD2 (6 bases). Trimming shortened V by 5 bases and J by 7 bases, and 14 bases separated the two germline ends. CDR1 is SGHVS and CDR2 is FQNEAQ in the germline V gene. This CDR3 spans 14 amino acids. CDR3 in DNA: TGTGCCAGCAGCCGTAGCGGTTGGGGCGGGGAGCTGTTTTTT. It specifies CASSRSGWGGELFF.

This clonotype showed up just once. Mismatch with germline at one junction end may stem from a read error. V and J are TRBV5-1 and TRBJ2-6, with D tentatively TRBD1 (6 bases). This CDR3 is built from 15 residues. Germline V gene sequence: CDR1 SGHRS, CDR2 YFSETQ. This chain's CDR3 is CAGSPGQPGANVLTF. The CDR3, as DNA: TGCGCCGGCAGCCCAGGACAGCCTGGGGCCAACGTCCTGACTTTC.

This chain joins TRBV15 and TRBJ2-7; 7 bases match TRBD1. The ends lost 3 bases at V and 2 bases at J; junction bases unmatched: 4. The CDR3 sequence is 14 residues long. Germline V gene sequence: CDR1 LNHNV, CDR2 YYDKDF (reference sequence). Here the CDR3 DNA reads TGTGCCACCAGCAGCCCCGGGACAGCCTACGAGCAGTACTTC. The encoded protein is CATSSPGTAYEQYF.

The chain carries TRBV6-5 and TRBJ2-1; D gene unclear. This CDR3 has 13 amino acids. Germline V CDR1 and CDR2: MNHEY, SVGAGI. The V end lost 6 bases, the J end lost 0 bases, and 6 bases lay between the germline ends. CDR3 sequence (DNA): TGTGCCAGCAGGGTGGCCTCCTACAATGAGCAGTTCTTC. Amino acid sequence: CASRVASYNEQFF.

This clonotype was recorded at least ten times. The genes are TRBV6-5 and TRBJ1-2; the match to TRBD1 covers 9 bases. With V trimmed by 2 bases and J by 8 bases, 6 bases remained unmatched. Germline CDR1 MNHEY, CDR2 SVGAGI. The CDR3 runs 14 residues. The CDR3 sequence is CASSYGTGRRGYTF. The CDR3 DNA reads TGTGCCAGCAGTTACGGGACAGGGCGTCGGGGCTACACCTTC.

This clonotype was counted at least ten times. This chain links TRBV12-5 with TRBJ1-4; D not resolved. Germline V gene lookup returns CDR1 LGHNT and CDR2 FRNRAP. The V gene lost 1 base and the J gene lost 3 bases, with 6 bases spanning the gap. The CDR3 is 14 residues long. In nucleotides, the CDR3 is TGTGCTAGTGGTTTGGGATCTCCTAATGAAAAACTGTTTTTT. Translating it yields CASGLGSPNEKLFF.

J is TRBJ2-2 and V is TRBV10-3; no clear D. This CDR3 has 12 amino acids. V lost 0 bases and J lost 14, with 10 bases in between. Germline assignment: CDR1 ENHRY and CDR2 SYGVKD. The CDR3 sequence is CAISESAMGLFF. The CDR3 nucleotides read TGTGCCATCAGTGAGTCTGCTATGGGACTGTTTTTT.

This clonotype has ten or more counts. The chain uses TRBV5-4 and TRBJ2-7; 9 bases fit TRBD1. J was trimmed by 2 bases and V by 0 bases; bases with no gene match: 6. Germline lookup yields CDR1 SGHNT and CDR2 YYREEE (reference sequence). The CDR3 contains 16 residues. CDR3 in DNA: TGTGCCAGCAGCTTGGACACAGGGGGCTTGACCTACGAGCAGTACTTC. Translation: CASSLDTGGLTYEQYF.

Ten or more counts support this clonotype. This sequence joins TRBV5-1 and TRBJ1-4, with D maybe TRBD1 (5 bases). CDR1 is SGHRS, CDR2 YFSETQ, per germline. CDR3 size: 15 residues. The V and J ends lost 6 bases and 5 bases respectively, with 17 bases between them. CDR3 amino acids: CASTLLGTENEKLFF. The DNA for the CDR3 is TGCGCCAGCACCCTTCTAGGGACGGAGAATGAAAAACTGTTTTTT.

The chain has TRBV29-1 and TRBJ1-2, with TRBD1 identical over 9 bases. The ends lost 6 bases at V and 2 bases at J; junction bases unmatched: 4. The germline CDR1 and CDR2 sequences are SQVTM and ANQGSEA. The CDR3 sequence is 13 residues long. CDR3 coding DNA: TGCAGCGTCCTAGGACAGGGGAACTATGGCTACACCTTC. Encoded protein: CSVLGQGNYGYTF.

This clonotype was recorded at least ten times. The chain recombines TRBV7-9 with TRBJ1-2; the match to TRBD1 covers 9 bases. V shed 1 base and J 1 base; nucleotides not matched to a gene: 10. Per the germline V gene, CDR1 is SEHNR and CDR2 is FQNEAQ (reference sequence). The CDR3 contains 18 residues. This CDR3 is CASSLGLTGGPNNYGYTF. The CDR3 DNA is TGTGCCAGCAGCTTAGGATTGACAGGGGGGCCGAATAACTATGGCTACACCTTC.

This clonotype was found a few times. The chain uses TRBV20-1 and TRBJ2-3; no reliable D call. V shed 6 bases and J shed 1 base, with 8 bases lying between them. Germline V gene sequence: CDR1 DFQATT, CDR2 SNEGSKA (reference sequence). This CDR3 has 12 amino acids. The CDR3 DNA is TGCAGTGCCGAGGACGGCACAGATACGCAGTATTTT. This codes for CSAEDGTDTQYF.

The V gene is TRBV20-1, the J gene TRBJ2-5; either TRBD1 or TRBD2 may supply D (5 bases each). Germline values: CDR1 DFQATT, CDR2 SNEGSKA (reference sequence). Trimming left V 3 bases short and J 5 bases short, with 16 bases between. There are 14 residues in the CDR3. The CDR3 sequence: CSARGRASRETQYF. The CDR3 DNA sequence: TGCAGTGCTAGGGGACGGGCCAGCCGGGAGACCCAGTACTTC.

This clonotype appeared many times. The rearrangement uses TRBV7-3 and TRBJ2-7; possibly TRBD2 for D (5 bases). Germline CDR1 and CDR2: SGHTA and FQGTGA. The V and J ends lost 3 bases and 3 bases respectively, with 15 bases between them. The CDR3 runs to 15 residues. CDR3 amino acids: CASSLWASHVYEQYF. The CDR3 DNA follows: TGTGCCAGCAGCTTGTGGGCTAGCCACGTCTACGAGCAGTACTTC. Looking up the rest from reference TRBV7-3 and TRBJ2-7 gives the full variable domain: GAGVSQTPSNKVTEKGKYVELRCDPISGHTALYWYRQSLGQGPEFLIYFQGTGAADDSGLPNDRFFAVRPEGSVSTLKIQRTERGDSAVYLCASSLWASHVYEQYFGPGTRLTVT.

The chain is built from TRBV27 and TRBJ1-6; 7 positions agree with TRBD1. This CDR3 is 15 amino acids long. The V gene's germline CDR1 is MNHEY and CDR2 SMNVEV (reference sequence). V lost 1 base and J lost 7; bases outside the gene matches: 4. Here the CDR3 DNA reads TGTGCCAGCAGTTTATTAGACAGGGACAATTCACCCCTCCACTTT. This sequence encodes CASSLLDRDNSPLHF.

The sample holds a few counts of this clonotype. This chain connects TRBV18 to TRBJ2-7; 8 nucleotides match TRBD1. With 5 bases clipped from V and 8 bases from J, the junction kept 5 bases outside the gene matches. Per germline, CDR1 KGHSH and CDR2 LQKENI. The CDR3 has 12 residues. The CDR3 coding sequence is TGTGCCAGCTCAGGGACAGGCCTCAAGCAGTACTTC. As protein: CASSGTGLKQYF.

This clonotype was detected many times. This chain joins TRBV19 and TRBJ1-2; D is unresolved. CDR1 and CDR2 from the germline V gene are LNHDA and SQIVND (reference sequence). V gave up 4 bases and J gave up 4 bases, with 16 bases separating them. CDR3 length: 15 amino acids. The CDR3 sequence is CASSTPQAGFYGYTF. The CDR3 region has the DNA TGTGCCAGTAGTACCCCCCAGGCAGGCTTCTATGGCTACACCTTC.

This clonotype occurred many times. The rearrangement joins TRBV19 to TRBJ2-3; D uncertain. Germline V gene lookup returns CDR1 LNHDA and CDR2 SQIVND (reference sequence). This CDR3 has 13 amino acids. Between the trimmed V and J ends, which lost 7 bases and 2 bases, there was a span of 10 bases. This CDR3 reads CASMATTTDTQYF. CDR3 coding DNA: TGTGCCAGTATGGCTACAACCACAGATACGCAGTATTTT.

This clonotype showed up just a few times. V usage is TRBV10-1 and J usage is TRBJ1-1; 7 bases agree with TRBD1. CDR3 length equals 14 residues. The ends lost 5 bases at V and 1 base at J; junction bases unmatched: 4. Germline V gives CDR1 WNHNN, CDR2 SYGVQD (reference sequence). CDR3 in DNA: TGCGCCAGCAGTAGGGACAGCTCGAACACTGAAGCTTTCTTT. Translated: CASSRDSSNTEAFF.

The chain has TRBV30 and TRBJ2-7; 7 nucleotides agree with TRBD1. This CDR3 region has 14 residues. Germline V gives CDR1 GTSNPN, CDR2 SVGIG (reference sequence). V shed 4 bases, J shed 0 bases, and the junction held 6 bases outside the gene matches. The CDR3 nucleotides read TGTGCCTGGAATTCCGGGACAGTCTCCTACGAGCAGTACTTC. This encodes CAWNSGTVSYEQYF.

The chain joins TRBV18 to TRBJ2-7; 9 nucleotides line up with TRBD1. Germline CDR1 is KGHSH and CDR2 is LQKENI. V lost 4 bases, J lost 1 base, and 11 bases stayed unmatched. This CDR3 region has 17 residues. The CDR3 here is CASSLRVPGQGSYEQYF. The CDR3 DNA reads TGTGCCAGCTCACTTCGGGTACCGGGACAGGGATCCTACGAGCAGTACTTC. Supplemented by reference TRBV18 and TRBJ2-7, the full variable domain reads NAGVMQNPRHLVRRRGQEARLRCSPMKGHSHVYWYRQLPEEGLKFMVYLQKENIIDESGMPKERFSAEFPKEGPSILRIQQVVRGDSAAYFCASSLRVPGQGSYEQYFGPGTRLTVT.